The 15 T cell receptor beta chains below were found in one sample sequenced in a study of response to subunit inactivated influenza vaccine. One entry per CDR3 protein, called by TCRdb with MiXCR from the RT-PCR reads. The sample includes about 800,000 distinct CDR3 sequences, around 20% of them seen just once. Material: PBMCs from blood, obtained around 5 days after vaccination. Every receptor here comes from a man in his fifties or sixties who received an inactivated influenza vaccine.

V and J are TRBV15 and TRBJ1-5, with 8 bases aligning to TRBD1. Trimming removed 5 bases from V and 3 bases from J; junction bases left unmatched: 9. CDR1 and CDR2 from the germline V gene are LNHNV and YYDKDF (reference sequence). The CDR3 sequence is 16 residues long. CDR3 sequence reads: CATSGNMDRDNQPQHF. As DNA, the CDR3 is TGTGCCACCAGCGGCAATATGGACAGGGACAATCAGCCCCAGCATTTT.

This clonotype was detected only a few times. The V and J genes are TRBV6-2 or TRBV6-3 and TRBJ2-4; possibly TRBD1 or TRBD2 for D (5 bases each). Germline loops: CDR1 MNHEY, CDR2 SVGEGT. The ends were cut back, 6 bases at V and 8 bases at J, with 14 bases in the middle. The CDR3 sequence is 13 residues long. The CDR3 protein is CASRLPGGDIQYF. DNA of the CDR3: TGTGCCAGCAGGCTACCTGGGGGTGACATTCAGTACTTC.

The chain combines TRBV5-5 with TRBJ2-7; D gene unclear. Trimming shortened V by 7 bases and J by 0 bases, and 17 bases separated the two germline ends. This CDR3 comprises 15 residues. Germline loops: CDR1 SGHKS, CDR2 YYEKEE (reference sequence). The CDR3 sequence is CASVRALGPSYEQYF. The CDR3 DNA is TGTGCCAGCGTCCGGGCTTTAGGGCCCTCCTACGAGCAGTACTTC.

A few counts support this clonotype. The rearrangement links TRBV10-3 to TRBJ2-7; D remains unclear. Germline assignment: CDR1 ENHRY and CDR2 SYGVKD. V was pared by 0 bases and J by 3 bases, with 6 bases between. The CDR3 totals 13 residues. Here the CDR3 DNA reads TGTGCCATCAGTGAGTCACCGAACTACGAGCAGTACTTC. Protein product: CAISESPNYEQYF.

This clonotype turned up a few times. The chain links TRBV7-2 to TRBJ2-1; 9 bases fit TRBD1. V lost 1 base, J lost 8 bases, and 6 bases stayed unmatched. From germline, CDR1 is SGHTA and CDR2 FQGNSA. The CDR3 totals 15 residues. This CDR3 reads CASSLGGGQGYEQFF. The CDR3 DNA reads TGTGCCAGCAGCTTAGGGGGGGGACAGGGCTATGAGCAGTTCTTC.

This clonotype has just a few counts. V is TRBV20-1 and J is TRBJ2-1; 8 bases are a match to TRBD1. The junction had 3 bases not matched to a gene; V was cut back by 2 bases and J by 9 bases. Germline V gene sequence: CDR1 DFQATT, CDR2 SNEGSKA (reference sequence). The CDR3 runs to 12 residues. The CDR3 is CSARTDRVEQFF. Here the CDR3 DNA reads TGCAGTGCTAGAACGGACAGGGTTGAGCAGTTCTTC.

On this clonotype: Lacking the conserved final phenylalanine or tryptophan, this CDR3 likely reflects a read error. The CDR3 spells CASSFSGGGEQFY. CDR3 DNA sequence: TGCGCCAGCAGCTTCAGCGGGGGCGGCGAGCAGTTCTAC. The genes are TRBV5-1 and TRBJ2-1; TRBD2 aligns across 8 bases. CDR1 and CDR2 from the germline V gene are SGHRS and YFSETQ. The V gene end was trimmed by 2 bases and the J gene end by 10 bases; junction bases not matched to a gene: 5. The CDR3 has 13 residues.

The sample holds a few counts of this clonotype. The genes are TRBV15 and TRBJ2-3, with 8 bases identical to TRBD2. Germline V gives CDR1 LNHNV, CDR2 YYDKDF (reference sequence). This CDR3 is built from 15 residues. Trimming at V came to 7 bases and at J to 2 bases, leaving 8 bases not matched to a gene. The CDR3 DNA reads as TGTGCCACCAAGTTAGCGGGGAGAACCACAGATACGCAGTATTTT. It specifies CATKLAGRTTDTQYF.

The rearrangement links TRBV3-1 to TRBJ2-7, with a weak D call TRBD1 (5 bases). Germline lookup yields CDR1 LGHDT and CDR2 YNNKEL (reference sequence). The CDR3 covers 18 residues. Trimming pared 11 bases from V and 1 base from J, leaving 30 bases between. CDR3 nucleotide sequence: TGTGCCTTCAGCCTTATCTCGGGCAGGACATTGATTTCCTACGAGCAGTACTTC. The encoded protein is CAFSLISGRTLISYEQYF.

This clonotype was found a few times. This chain connects TRBV7-9 to TRBJ2-2; D unresolved. Per germline, CDR1 SEHNR and CDR2 FQNEAQ (reference sequence). V lost 4 bases, J lost 5 bases, and 5 bases lay in between. This CDR3 is built from 12 residues. The CDR3 DNA sequence: TGTGCCAGCAGCTCAACTACCGGGGAGCTGTTTTTT. It is translated as CASSSTTGELFF.

The V and J genes are TRBV14 and TRBJ2-7, with a weak D call TRBD1 (5 bases). Deletions cut 1 base from V and 5 bases from J, with 12 bases between. The CDR3 is 14 residues long. In germline, CDR1 is SGHDN, CDR2 FVKESK. CDR3 in DNA: TGTGCCAGCAGCCAAGTGGCAGGGAACCACGAGCAGTACTTC. As protein: CASSQVAGNHEQYF.

This clonotype was observed a few times. The rearrangement uses TRBV7-2 and TRBJ2-3; 10 bases fit TRBD2. There are 16 residues in the CDR3. Trimming at V came to 4 bases and at J to 3 bases, leaving 7 bases not matched to a gene. The germline CDR1 and CDR2 sequences are SGHTA and FQGNSA. CDR3 nucleotide sequence: TGTGCCAGCAGCTCGTTAGAGCGGGAGGGGACAGATACGCAGTATTTT. Protein: CASSSLEREGTDTQYF.

The genes are TRBV12-3 or TRBV12-4 and TRBJ1-2; perhaps TRBD1 as D (5 bases). This CDR3 has 15 residues. Trimming pared 2 bases from V and 3 bases from J, leaving 13 bases between. The CDR3 sequence is CASSLSQGLDYGYTF. The CDR3 nucleotides read TGTGCCAGCAGTTTATCGCAGGGCCTCGACTATGGCTACACCTTC.

The gene calls are TRBV20-1 and TRBJ2-1; 11 bases agree with TRBD2. Germline CDR1 is DFQATT and CDR2 is SNEGSKA (reference sequence). V lost 4 bases and J lost 8; bases outside the gene matches: 10. The CDR3 runs to 15 residues. The CDR3 here is CSANGLAGETHEQFF. CDR3 nucleotide sequence: TGCAGTGCTAACGGACTAGCGGGTGAGACTCATGAGCAGTTCTTC.

The table lists this clonotype with a few counts. J is TRBJ2-3 and V is TRBV7-2; 8 bases agree with TRBD2. CDR1 is SGHTA and CDR2 is FQGNSA in the germline V gene. There are 13 residues in the CDR3. V shed 8 bases, J shed 1 base, and the junction held 2 bases outside the gene matches. The CDR3 DNA sequence: TGTGCCAGCGGACTAGCCGGCACAGATACGCAGTATTTT. This encodes CASGLAGTDTQYF.